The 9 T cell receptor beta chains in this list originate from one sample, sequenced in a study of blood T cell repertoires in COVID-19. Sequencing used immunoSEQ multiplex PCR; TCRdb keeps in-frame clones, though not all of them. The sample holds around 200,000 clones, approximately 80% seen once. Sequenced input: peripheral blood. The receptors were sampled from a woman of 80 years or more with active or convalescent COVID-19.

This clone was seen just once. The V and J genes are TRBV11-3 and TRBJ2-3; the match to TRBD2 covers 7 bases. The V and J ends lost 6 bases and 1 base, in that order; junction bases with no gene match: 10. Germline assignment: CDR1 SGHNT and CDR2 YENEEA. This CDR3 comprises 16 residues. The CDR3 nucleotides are TGTGCCAGCAGTCCAGGTCTCAGCGGGGGCACAGATACGCAGTATTTT. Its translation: CASSPGLSGGTDTQYF.

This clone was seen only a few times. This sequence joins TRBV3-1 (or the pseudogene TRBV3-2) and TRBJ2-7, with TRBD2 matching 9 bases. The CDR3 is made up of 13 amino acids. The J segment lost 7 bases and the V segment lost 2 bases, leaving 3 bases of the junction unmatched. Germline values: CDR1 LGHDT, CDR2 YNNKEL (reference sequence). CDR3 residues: CASSQLAGWEQYF. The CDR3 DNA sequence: TGTGCCAGCAGCCAACTAGCGGGGTGGGAGCAGTACTTC.

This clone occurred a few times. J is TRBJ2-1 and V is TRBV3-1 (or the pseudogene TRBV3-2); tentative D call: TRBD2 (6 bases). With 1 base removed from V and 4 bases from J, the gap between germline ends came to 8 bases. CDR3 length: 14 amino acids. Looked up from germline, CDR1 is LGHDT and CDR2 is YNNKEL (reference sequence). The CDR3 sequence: CASSQARGYNEQFF. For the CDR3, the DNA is TGTGCCAGCAGCCAAGCCCGGGGGTACAATGAGCAGTTCTTC.

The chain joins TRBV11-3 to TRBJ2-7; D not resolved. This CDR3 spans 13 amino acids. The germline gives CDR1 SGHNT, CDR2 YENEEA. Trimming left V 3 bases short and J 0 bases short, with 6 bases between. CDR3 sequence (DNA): TGTGCCAGCAGCTTTCAGGTCTCCTACGAGCAGTACTTC. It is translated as CASSFQVSYEQYF.

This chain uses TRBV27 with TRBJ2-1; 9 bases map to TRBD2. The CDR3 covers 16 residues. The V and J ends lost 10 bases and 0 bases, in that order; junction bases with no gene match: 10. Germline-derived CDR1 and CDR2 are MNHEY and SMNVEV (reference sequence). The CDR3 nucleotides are TGTGCCACGACGCGTCTAGCGGGGACCTCCTACAATGAGCAGTTCTTC. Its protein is CATTRLAGTSYNEQFF.

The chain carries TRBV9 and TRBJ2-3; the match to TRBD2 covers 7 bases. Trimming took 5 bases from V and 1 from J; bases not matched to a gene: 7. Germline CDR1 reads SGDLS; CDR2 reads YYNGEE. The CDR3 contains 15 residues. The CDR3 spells CASSERGGRTDTQYF. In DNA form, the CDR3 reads TGTGCCAGCAGTGAGCGCGGGGGACGCACAGATACGCAGTATTTT.

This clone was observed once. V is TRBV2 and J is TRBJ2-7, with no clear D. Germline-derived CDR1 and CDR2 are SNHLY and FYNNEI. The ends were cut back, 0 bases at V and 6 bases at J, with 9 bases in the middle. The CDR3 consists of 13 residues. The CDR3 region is CASSEAYLSEQYF. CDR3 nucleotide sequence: TGTGCCAGCAGTGAAGCGTACCTGAGCGAGCAGTACTTC.

For the CDR3, the DNA is TGTGCCAGCAGCTTAGGTGCTAGCGGGGGTAACACCGGGGAGCTGTTTTTT. Encoded protein: CASSLGASGGNTGELFF. The V call is TRBV7-3, the J call TRBJ2-2, with 10 bases that match TRBD2. This CDR3 has 17 residues. Germline V gene data show CDR1 as SGHTA and CDR2 as FQGTGA. V lost 2 bases and J lost 2; bases outside the gene matches: 5.

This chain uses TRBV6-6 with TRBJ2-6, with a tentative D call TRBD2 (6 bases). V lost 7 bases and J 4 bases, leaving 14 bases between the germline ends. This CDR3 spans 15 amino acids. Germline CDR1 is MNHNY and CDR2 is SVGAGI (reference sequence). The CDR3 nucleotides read TGTGCCAGCATCACCTGGGGGAGGGGGGCCAACGTCCTGACTTTC. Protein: CASITWGRGANVLTF.